This T cell receptor beta chain was captured in a study of CD8 T cells in ankylosing spondylitis. Whole-study findings and limits: Disease-associated clones were reportedly significantly overrepresented in matched ankylosing spondylitis synovial fluid. Earlier studies detected some motif variants in reactive arthritis synovial fluid and blood.

TCR beta libraries were made by quantitative 5'-RACE with molecular barcodes. TCRdb re-derived calls from the 5' RACE reads in MiXCR, one entry per CDR3 protein. The data show about 140,000 distinct CDR3 sequences, roughly 8.4% seen once. This clonotype came up many times. What it binds is unknown. This sequence originates from a male donor with ankylosing spondylitis. Sequencing was performed on synovial fluid, either unsorted or a sorted T cell fraction (not recorded which).

The CDR3 coding sequence is TGTGCCAGCAGTTCCGGGACAGGGGGCTCCTACGAGCAGTACTTC. This sequence encodes CASSSGTGGSYEQYF. The chain links TRBV28 to TRBJ2-7; 11 bases agree with TRBD1. The ends lost 4 bases at V and 0 bases at J; junction bases unmatched: 2. This CDR3 contains 15 residues. The V gene's germline CDR1 is MDHEN and CDR2 SYDVKM.